Listed below are T cell receptor beta chains from one sample, sequenced in a study of T-cell reconstitution after alpha-beta-depleted transplantation in children. Using its own MiXCR run on the PCR reads, TCRdb lists one record per CDR3 protein. The sample yields 500,000 to 650,000 distinct CDR3 sequences, 13% seen once. The sequencing here drew on PBMCs, mostly from graft donor cells, taken 360 days after TCRalphabeta/CD19-depleted stem cell transplant. Receptor source: a male patient younger than 18 who had a stem cell transplant for acute myeloid leukemia, so the T cells may come from the graft donor. Each CDR3 is given with its conserved first and last residue. The D gene is left open where the match is weak. For some rows the clone size is stated as once, few or many, or as a class when expanded; others skip it.

CDR3 protein: CASSRPWIGRFEQYF
CDR3 DNA: TGTGCCAGCAGTCGTCCCTGGATCGGTCGGTTCGAGCAGTACTTC
V gene: TRBV6-2/TRBV6-3
J gene: TRBJ2-7
D gene: -
clone size: many

CDR3 protein: CASNTLRGNIRGANVLTF
CDR3 DNA: TGTGCCAGCAATACCCTCCGGGGGAATATTAGGGGGGCCAACGTCCTGACTTTC
V gene: TRBV28
J gene: TRBJ2-6
D gene: -
clone size: few

CDR3 protein: CASSQTGVTEAFF
CDR3 DNA: TGTGCCAGCAGCCAGACAGGGGTCACTGAAGCTTTCTTT
V gene: TRBV12-3/TRBV12-4
J gene: TRBJ1-1
D gene: TRBD1
clone size: few

CDR3 protein: CASSYGHSNTEAFF
CDR3 DNA: TGTGCCAGCAGTTACGGGCACTCCAACACTGAAGCTTTCTTT
V gene: TRBV6-2/TRBV6-3
J gene: TRBJ1-1
D gene: -
clone size: few

CDR3 protein: CASSFQRDYYNEQFF
CDR3 DNA: TGCGCCAGCAGCTTCCAGCGGGATTACTACAATGAGCAGTTCTTC
V gene: TRBV5-1
J gene: TRBJ2-1
D gene: TRBD2
clone size: few

CDR3 protein: CASSPDRFYNEQFF
CDR3 DNA: TGTGCCAGCAGCCCCGACAGGTTCTACAATGAGCAGTTCTTC
V gene: TRBV6-1
J gene: TRBJ2-1
D gene: -
clone size: -

CDR3 protein: CASSRGQAFFPSAHGYTF
CDR3 DNA: TGTGCCAGCAGCCGAGGACAGGCTTTTTTTCCCTCTGCCCATGGCTACACCTTC
V gene: TRBV28
J gene: TRBJ1-2
D gene: TRBD1
clone size: few

CDR3 protein: CASSLWQGGGSNQPQHF
CDR3 DNA: TGTGCCAGCAGTTTATGGCAGGGAGGGGGTAGCAATCAGCCCCAGCATTTT
V gene: TRBV28
J gene: TRBJ1-5
D gene: -
clone size: -

CDR3 protein: CASSLKDHFDEQFF
CDR3 DNA: TGTGCCAGCAGTTTAAAGGATCACTTCGATGAGCAGTTCTTC
V gene: TRBV12-3/TRBV12-4
J gene: TRBJ2-1
D gene: -
clone size: -

CDR3 protein: CASSQGPPMREFRLPSYEQYF
CDR3 DNA: TGTGCCAGCAGCCAAGGGCCCCCCATGCGGGAGTTTCGGCTTCCGTCCTACGAGCAGTACTTC
V gene: TRBV14
J gene: TRBJ2-7
D gene: TRBD2
clone size: once

CDR3 protein: CSASATSGSRYNEQFF
CDR3 DNA: TGCAGTGCTAGTGCGACTAGCGGGAGTCGTTACAATGAGCAGTTCTTC
V gene: TRBV20-1
J gene: TRBJ2-1
D gene: TRBD2
clone size: -

CDR3 protein: CASSVHADTQYF
CDR3 DNA: TGTGCCAGCAGCGTACACGCAGATACGCAGTATTTT
V gene: TRBV9
J gene: TRBJ2-3
D gene: -
clone size: -

CDR3 protein: CASSSLTGGQYF
CDR3 DNA: TGTGCCAGCAGCTCACTCACAGGAGGGCAGTATTTT
V gene: TRBV7-8
J gene: TRBJ2-3
D gene: -
clone size: few

CDR3 protein: CASSLWLAYEQYF
CDR3 DNA: TGTGCCAGCAGTTTGTGGCTAGCCTACGAGCAGTACTTC
V gene: TRBV12-3/TRBV12-4
J gene: TRBJ2-7
D gene: -
clone size: few

CDR3 protein: CAWNRIQNTGELFF
CDR3 DNA: TGTGCCTGGAACCGGATCCAGAACACCGGGGAGCTGTTTTTT
V gene: TRBV30
J gene: TRBJ2-2
D gene: -
clone size: -

CDR3 protein: CASSPLLYGAVYEQYF
CDR3 DNA: TGTGCCAGCAGCCCCCTGTTGTACGGGGCCGTCTACGAGCAGTACTTC
V gene: TRBV3-1
J gene: TRBJ2-7
D gene: -
clone size: few

CDR3 protein: CASSPQLAGFSYEQYF
CDR3 DNA: TGTGCCAGCAGTCCGCAACTAGCGGGGTTCTCCTACGAGCAGTACTTC
V gene: TRBV12-3/TRBV12-4
J gene: TRBJ2-7
D gene: TRBD2
clone size: -

CDR3 protein: CSVEGWGFTLEAFF
CDR3 DNA: TGCAGCGTTGAAGGGTGGGGGTTCACCCTTGAAGCTTTCTTT
V gene: TRBV29-1
J gene: TRBJ1-1
D gene: -
clone size: few

CDR3 protein: CASSLDRGNYGYTF
CDR3 DNA: TGCGCCAGCAGCTTGGACAGGGGCAACTATGGCTACACCTTC
V gene: TRBV5-1
J gene: TRBJ1-2
D gene: TRBD1
clone size: many

CDR3 protein: CASTGGGPEEQFF
CDR3 DNA: TGTGCCAGCACCGGGGGAGGGCCAGAGGAGCAGTTCTTC
V gene: TRBV6-2/TRBV6-3
J gene: TRBJ2-1
D gene: TRBD2
clone size: -

CDR3 protein: CASSKVRRSIGETQYF
CDR3 DNA: TGTGCCAGCAGCAAAGTGAGACGTTCAATAGGAGAGACCCAGTACTTC
V gene: TRBV21-1
J gene: TRBJ2-5
D gene: -
clone size: many

CDR3 protein: CASSLASTSDTQYF
CDR3 DNA: TGTGCCAGCAGCTTAGCATCGACAAGCGATACGCAGTATTTT
V gene: TRBV7-6
J gene: TRBJ2-3
D gene: -
clone size: few

CDR3 protein: CSAPTSASGELFF
CDR3 DNA: TGCAGTGCCCCTACTAGCGCATCCGGGGAGCTGTTTTTT
V gene: TRBV20-1
J gene: TRBJ2-2
D gene: TRBD2
clone size: -

CDR3 protein: CASSLAGRLHGQFF
CDR3 DNA: TGTGCCAGCAGCTTAGCGGGACGGCTGCATGGGCAGTTCTTC
V gene: TRBV7-2
J gene: TRBJ2-1
D gene: -
clone size: -

CDR3 protein: CSANSGTANYGYTF
CDR3 DNA: TGCAGCGCGAATTCTGGGACAGCGAACTATGGCTACACCTTC
V gene: TRBV20-1
J gene: TRBJ1-2
D gene: TRBD1
clone size: few

CDR3 protein: CSAKGLMEGEQYF
CDR3 DNA: TGCAGCGCCAAGGGACTCATGGAGGGCGAGCAGTACTTC
V gene: TRBV29-1
J gene: TRBJ2-7
D gene: -
clone size: -

CDR3 protein: CASSFEGRGYNEQFF
CDR3 DNA: TGTGCCAGCAGCTTTGAGGGGAGGGGTTACAATGAGCAGTTCTTC
V gene: TRBV7-8
J gene: TRBJ2-1
D gene: TRBD2
clone size: -

CDR3 protein: CSARKFAGSQRSETQYF
CDR3 DNA: TGCAGTGCTAGGAAGTTCGCGGGCAGTCAAAGGTCAGAGACCCAGTACTTC
V gene: TRBV20-1
J gene: TRBJ2-5
D gene: -
clone size: -

CDR3 protein: CASSLSRLAGVNNEQFF
CDR3 DNA: TGTGCCAGCAGCTTATCTCGACTAGCGGGAGTAAACAATGAGCAGTTCTTC
V gene: TRBV7-8
J gene: TRBJ2-1
D gene: TRBD2
clone size: -

CDR3 protein: CASSLVREGSEQYF
CDR3 DNA: TGCGCCAGCAGCTTGGTCCGGGAGGGAAGCGAGCAGTACTTC
V gene: TRBV5-1
J gene: TRBJ2-7
D gene: TRBD2
clone size: few

CDR3 protein: CASSPSGPGSYEQYF
CDR3 DNA: TGCGCCAGCAGCCCGTCTGGCCCTGGCTCCTACGAGCAGTACTTC
V gene: TRBV5-1
J gene: TRBJ2-7
D gene: -
clone size: few

CDR3 protein: CASGTGTGFTEAFF
CDR3 DNA: TGTGCCAGCGGCACCGGGACAGGGTTCACTGAAGCTTTCTTT
V gene: TRBV7-2
J gene: TRBJ1-1
D gene: TRBD1
clone size: -

CDR3 protein: CASSQEARIYEQYF
CDR3 DNA: TGCGCCAGCAGCCAAGAGGCCCGGATATACGAGCAGTACTTC
V gene: TRBV4-3
J gene: TRBJ2-7
D gene: -
clone size: -

CDR3 protein: CASSPGTGVGNTEAFF
CDR3 DNA: TGTGCCAGCAGCCCGGGGACAGGGGTAGGGAACACTGAAGCTTTCTTT
V gene: TRBV5-6
J gene: TRBJ1-1
D gene: TRBD1
clone size: few

CDR3 protein: CSARTGGNEKLFF
CDR3 DNA: TGCAGTGCGAGGACAGGGGGCAATGAAAAACTGTTTTTT
V gene: TRBV20-1
J gene: TRBJ1-4
D gene: TRBD1
clone size: -

CDR3 protein: CASSYRASELEQFF
CDR3 DNA: TGTGCCAGCAGTTACAGGGCCTCGGAACTGGAGCAGTTCTTC
V gene: TRBV6-5
J gene: TRBJ2-1
D gene: -
clone size: few

CDR3 protein: CASSGPTGGKSYGYTF
CDR3 DNA: TGTGCCAGCAGTGGACCGACAGGGGGCAAGTCCTATGGCTACACCTTC
V gene: TRBV27
J gene: TRBJ1-2
D gene: TRBD1
clone size: few

CDR3 protein: CASSLAGGRGAPGELFF
CDR3 DNA: TGCGCCAGCAGCTTGGCCGGAGGTAGGGGGGCGCCCGGGGAGCTGTTTTTT
V gene: TRBV5-1
J gene: TRBJ2-2
D gene: -
clone size: few

CDR3 protein: CASSRKTSGTYNEQFF
CDR3 DNA: TGTGCCAGCAGTAGAAAGACTAGCGGAACCTACAATGAGCAGTTCTTC
V gene: TRBV6-1
J gene: TRBJ2-1
D gene: TRBD2
clone size: few

CDR3 protein: CASSLVLGFGRSSYNEQFF
CDR3 DNA: TGTGCCAGCAGCTTAGTTCTGGGGTTTGGGAGAAGCTCCTACAATGAGCAGTTCTTC
V gene: TRBV11-2
J gene: TRBJ2-1
D gene: -
clone size: -

CDR3 protein: CASSSPPNEQFF
CDR3 DNA: TGTGCCAGCAGTTCCCCACCCAATGAGCAGTTCTTC
V gene: TRBV6-2/TRBV6-3
J gene: TRBJ2-1
D gene: -
clone size: -

CDR3 protein: CASSLEGTNYNEQFF
CDR3 DNA: TGTGCCAGCAGCTTGGAGGGGACGAACTACAATGAGCAGTTCTTC
V gene: TRBV7-9
J gene: TRBJ2-1
D gene: -
clone size: many